Each of the 26 T cell receptor beta chains below was sequenced from the same sample in a study of identifying expanded T cells in peripheral blood. Method: immunoSEQ multiplex PCR; TCRdb's copy keeps in-frame clones and lacks some. The table has tens of thousands of clones, 84% seen once; the top ten hold less than 20%. Sequencing was carried out using blood. These TCRs come from a person aged 18 to 75 in good health.

This clone was seen only a few times. This chain links TRBV19 with TRBJ2-7; D unresolved. From germline, CDR1 is LNHDA and CDR2 SQIVND (reference sequence). V was shortened by 3 bases and J by 3 bases, with 12 bases between the two germline ends. CDR3 length: 14 amino acids. The CDR3 DNA follows: TGTGCCAGTAGTATCGGCGGTGCAAACTACGAGCAGTACTTC. This codes for CASSIGGANYEQYF.

This sequence joins TRBV29-1 and TRBJ2-1, with 9 nucleotides matching TRBD1. The germline gives CDR1 SQVTM, CDR2 ANQGSEA. J was trimmed by 3 bases and V by 6 bases; bases with no gene match: 6. CDR3 size: 14 residues. The CDR3 DNA reads TGCAGCGTCAAGGACAGGGGCTTCTACAATGAGCAGTTCTTC. Translating it yields CSVKDRGFYNEQFF.

This sequence joins TRBV4-2 and TRBJ1-1; unclear D gene. CDR1 LGHNA and CDR2 YNFKEQ come from the germline V gene. This CDR3 has 17 amino acids. The V end was cut by 1 base, the J end by 0 bases, with 15 bases between. In DNA, the CDR3 is TGTGCCAGCAGCCAAGTCGGAACAGACATCATGAACACTGAAGCTTTCTTT. Its translation: CASSQVGTDIMNTEAFF.

This rearrangement joins TRBV25-1 to TRBJ1-2, with D perhaps TRBD1 (5 bases). CDR3 length: 13 amino acids. V lost 6 bases and J 2 bases, leaving 10 bases between the germline ends. The germline CDR1 and CDR2 sequences are MGHDK and SYGVNS. CDR3 sequence: CASRTEGNYGYTF. DNA of the CDR3: TGTGCCAGCAGGACAGAGGGAAACTATGGCTACACCTTC.

The V call is TRBV7-3, the J call TRBJ2-3; 9 nucleotides agree with TRBD2. This CDR3 region has 17 residues. J was trimmed by 3 bases and V by 5 bases; bases with no gene match: 12. Germline values: CDR1 SGHTA, CDR2 FQGTGA. The CDR3 loop reads CASSGRVAGEGTDTQYF. In DNA, the CDR3 is TGTGCCAGCAGCGGAAGAGTAGCGGGAGAGGGAACAGATACGCAGTATTTT.

The chain has TRBV28 and TRBJ2-1; weak D call: TRBD2 (6 bases). Germline V gene sequence: CDR1 MDHEN, CDR2 SYDVKM. CDR3 length: 14 residues. The V end was cut by 3 bases, the J end by 7 bases, with 13 bases between. CDR3 amino acids: CASSLSGVRNEQFF. DNA for the CDR3: TGTGCCAGCAGTTTGTCGGGAGTTCGAAATGAGCAGTTCTTC.

The V gene is TRBV4-1, the J gene TRBJ2-3, with D tentatively TRBD2 (6 bases). Per the germline V gene, CDR1 is MGHRA and CDR2 is YSYEKL. The germline V and J ends were trimmed by 1 base and 0 bases, with 20 bases remaining between them. This CDR3 spans 19 amino acids. CDR3 nucleotides: TGCGCCAGCAGCCAAGTCGGGTTCTTTGGAGGGCCTAGCACAGATACGCAGTATTTT. This sequence encodes CASSQVGFFGGPSTDTQYF.

The genes are TRBV19 and TRBJ2-1; the match to TRBD1 covers 8 bases. V shed 7 bases, J shed 7 bases, and the junction held 9 bases outside the gene matches. The germline V gene has CDR1 LNHDA and CDR2 SQIVND (reference sequence). The CDR3 runs to 14 residues. CDR3 sequence: CASNMGRGRNEQFF. As DNA, the CDR3 is TGTGCCAGTAACATGGGCAGGGGGCGGAATGAGCAGTTCTTC.

The chain links TRBV9 to TRBJ2-7, with unresolved D. V lost 0 bases and J 3 bases, leaving 10 bases between the germline ends. Germline assignment: CDR1 SGDLS and CDR2 YYNGEE. CDR3 length: 14 residues. CDR3 residues: CASSVGAGNYEQYF. CDR3 DNA: TGTGCCAGCAGCGTAGGGGCAGGCAACTACGAGCAGTACTTC.

V usage is TRBV5-1 and J usage is TRBJ2-2, with D unclear. Germline CDR1 and CDR2: SGHRS and YFSETQ. The CDR3 sequence is 12 residues long. Trimming shortened V by 0 bases and J by 3 bases, and 0 bases separated the two germline ends. CDR3 nucleotides: TGCGCCAGCAGCTTGGACACCGGGGAGCTGTTTTTT. It specifies CASSLDTGELFF.

This rearrangement joins TRBV4-3 to TRBJ2-6, with D possibly being TRBD1 (5 bases). This CDR3 spans 18 amino acids. The V gene's germline CDR1 is LGHNA and CDR2 YSLEER. Trimming cost V 2 bases and J 0 bases, with 14 bases left between them. The CDR3 region is CASSQMFQGVSGANVLTF. CDR3 coding DNA: TGCGCCAGCAGCCAAATGTTCCAGGGTGTCTCTGGGGCCAACGTCCTGACTTTC.

This rearrangement joins TRBV5-4 to TRBJ2-3, with unresolved D. The CDR3 covers 14 residues. Per germline, CDR1 SGHNT and CDR2 YYREEE (reference sequence). Trimming shortened V by 1 base and J by 0 bases, and 6 bases separated the two germline ends. CDR3 protein: CASSLRQSTDTQYF. In nucleotides, the CDR3 is TGTGCCAGCAGCTTGAGGCAGAGCACAGATACGCAGTATTTT.

The V call is TRBV4-3, the J call TRBJ1-6; the D is unclear. The CDR3 is made up of 15 amino acids. V gave up 0 bases and J gave up 9 bases, with 12 bases separating them. Looked up from germline, CDR1 is LGHNA and CDR2 is YSLEER. CDR3 DNA sequence: TGCGCCAGCAGCCAAGACAGAAACCGTCCTTCACCCCTCCACTTT. Protein product: CASSQDRNRPSPLHF.

This chain joins TRBV4-2 and TRBJ2-1, with D unresolved. Germline loops: CDR1 LGHNA, CDR2 YNFKEQ. This CDR3 spans 17 amino acids. V was trimmed by 0 bases and J by 0 bases, leaving 12 bases between them. CDR3 in DNA: TGTGCCAGCAGCCAAGAGTACTCATATAGCTCCTACAATGAGCAGTTCTTC. Translation: CASSQEYSYSSYNEQFF.

This clone appeared once. The V gene is TRBV7-2, the J gene TRBJ2-7; D unclear. The V gene's germline CDR1 is SGHTA and CDR2 FQGNSA. The V end was cut by 1 base, the J end by 6 bases, with 16 bases between. The CDR3 loop spans 15 amino acids. For the CDR3, the DNA is TGTGCCAGCAGCTTAGACGTTCTGGCAGGTATCGAGCAGTACTTC. The encoded protein is CASSLDVLAGIEQYF.

The chain uses TRBV9 and TRBJ1-5; 7 bases are shared with TRBD1. Losses at the gene ends were 1 base for V and 6 bases for J; bases not matched to a gene: 13. The CDR3 is 17 amino acids. From germline, CDR1 is SGDLS and CDR2 YYNGEE. DNA for the CDR3: TGTGCCAGCAGCGTACCCTCTACAGGGGCGGTATCTCAGCCCCAGCATTTT. Translating gives CASSVPSTGAVSQPQHF. Full variable domain (remainder filled in from reference TRBV9 and TRBJ1-5): DSGVTQTPKHLITATGQRVTLRCSPRSGDLSVYWYQQSLDQGLQFLIQYYNGEERAKGNILERFSAQQFPDLHSELNLSSLELGDSALYFCASSVPSTGAVSQPQHFGDGTRLSIL.

This CDR3 reads CASSQDPTAGAPGGGELFF. Here the CDR3 DNA reads TGCGCCAGCAGCCAAGACCCAACAGCGGGAGCGCCCGGGGGCGGGGAGCTGTTTTTT. This sequence joins TRBV4-3 and TRBJ2-2; 8 bases fit TRBD2. Germline trimming cut 0 bases from V and 7 bases from J; bases unmatched to any gene: 16. The CDR3 is 19 amino acids. Germline V CDR1 and CDR2: LGHNA, YSLEER.

J is TRBJ2-7 and V is TRBV29-1; 8 bases line up with TRBD1. Trimming took 4 bases from V and 0 from J; bases not matched to a gene: 5. Germline V gives CDR1 SQVTM, CDR2 ANQGSEA. The CDR3 length is 14 residues. CDR3 protein: CSVAGGTRSYEQYF. The CDR3 region has the DNA TGCAGCGTTGCAGGGGGCACCCGCTCCTACGAGCAGTACTTC.

The J gene is TRBJ2-2, the V gene TRBV18; D is unresolved. The CDR3 is made up of 12 amino acids. The V end was cut by 3 bases, the J end by 8 bases, with 7 bases between. The germline CDR1 and CDR2 sequences are KGHSH and LQKENI. The CDR3 sequence is CASSPDSGELFF. CDR3 DNA: TGTGCCAGCTCACCGGATAGTGGGGAGCTGTTTTTT.

The V call is TRBV27, the J call TRBJ2-7; 8 nucleotides agree with TRBD1. Trimming took 7 bases from V and 7 from J; bases not matched to a gene: 9. CDR1 is MNHEY and CDR2 is SMNVEV in the germline V gene (reference sequence). This CDR3 has 13 amino acids. For the CDR3, the DNA is TGTGCCAGCACCGGACAGGGACCTTCAGAGCAGTACTTC. Its translation: CASTGQGPSEQYF.

The rearrangement joins TRBV5-8 to TRBJ1-4; 9 positions agree with TRBD1. Germline V gene sequence: CDR1 SGHTS, CDR2 YDEGEE. The CDR3 contains 15 residues. V lost 1 base, J lost 8 bases, and 6 bases stayed unmatched. CDR3 protein: CASSLMHRGREKLFF. CDR3 nucleotide sequence: TGTGCCAGCAGCTTGATGCACAGGGGGCGCGAAAAACTGTTTTTT.

The V call is TRBV28, the J call TRBJ2-3; 7 bases fit TRBD2. The CDR3 totals 16 residues. Germline CDR1 is MDHEN and CDR2 is SYDVKM. The V segment lost 5 bases and the J segment 4 bases; nucleotides outside the gene matches: 12. The CDR3 region has the DNA TGTGCCAGCAGTGGGGGGAGGGCCGATATACCAGATACGCAGTATTTT. This codes for CASSGGRADIPDTQYF.

The chain combines TRBV12-1 with TRBJ2-2; whether TRBD1, the table's D call, matches the DNA was not checked. TRBV12-1 is termed a pseudogene. There are 15 residues in the CDR3. Written as DNA, the CDR3 is TGTGCCAGCAGCTCCCGGGACAGATCCACCGGGGAGCTGTTTTTT. Amino acids: CASSSRDRSTGELFF.

This chain joins TRBV6-5 and TRBJ2-7, with 9 positions matching TRBD1. The V and J ends lost 6 bases and 7 bases, in that order; junction bases with no gene match: 10. From germline, CDR1 is MNHEY and CDR2 SVGAGI. This CDR3 contains 14 residues. CDR3 region: CASREGQGAGEQYF. The CDR3 DNA follows: TGTGCCAGCAGAGAGGGACAGGGTGCGGGGGAGCAGTACTTC.

The gene calls are TRBV10-3 and TRBJ1-1; D is uncertain. The CDR3 contains 16 residues. Between the trimmed V and J ends, which lost 3 bases and 0 bases, there was a span of 14 bases. Germline V gene lookup returns CDR1 ENHRY and CDR2 SYGVKD. The CDR3 region has the DNA TGTGCCATCAGTGAATCCCTTGGGGAGCTGAACACTGAAGCTTTCTTT. This sequence encodes CAISESLGELNTEAFF.

V gene TRBV5-4 combines with J gene TRBJ2-1; the D gene is possibly TRBD2 (5 bases). The CDR3 loop spans 12 amino acids. Per the germline V gene, CDR1 is SGHNT and CDR2 is YYREEE (reference sequence). V was clipped by 1 base and J by 9 bases, with 8 bases between them. CDR3 coding DNA: TGTGCCAGCAGCTTGCAGGCGGGTGAGCAGTTCTTC. This encodes CASSLQAGEQFF.